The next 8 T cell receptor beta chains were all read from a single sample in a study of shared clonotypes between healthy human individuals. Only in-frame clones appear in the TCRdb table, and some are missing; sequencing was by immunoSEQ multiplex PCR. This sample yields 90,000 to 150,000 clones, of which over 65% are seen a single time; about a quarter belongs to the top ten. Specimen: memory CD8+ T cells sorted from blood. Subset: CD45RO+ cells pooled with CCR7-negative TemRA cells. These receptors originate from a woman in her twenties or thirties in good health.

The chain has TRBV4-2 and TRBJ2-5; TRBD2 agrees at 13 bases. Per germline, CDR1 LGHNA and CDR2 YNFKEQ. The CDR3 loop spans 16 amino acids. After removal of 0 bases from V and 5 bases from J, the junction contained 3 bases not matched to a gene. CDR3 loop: CASSQELAGGLETQYF. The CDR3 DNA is TGTGCCAGCAGCCAAGAACTAGCGGGAGGGCTTGAGACCCAGTACTTC.

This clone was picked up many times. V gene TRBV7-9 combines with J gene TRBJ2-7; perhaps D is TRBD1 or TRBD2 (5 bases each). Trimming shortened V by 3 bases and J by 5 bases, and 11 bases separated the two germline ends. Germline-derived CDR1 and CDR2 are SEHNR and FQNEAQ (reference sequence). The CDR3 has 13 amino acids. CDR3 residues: CASSLRRGDEQYF. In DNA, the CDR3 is TGTGCCAGCAGCTTGAGGAGAGGGGACGAGCAGTACTTC.

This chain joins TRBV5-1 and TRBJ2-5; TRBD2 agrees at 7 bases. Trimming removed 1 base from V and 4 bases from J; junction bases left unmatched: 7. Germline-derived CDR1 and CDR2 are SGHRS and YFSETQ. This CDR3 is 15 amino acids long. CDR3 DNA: TGCGCCAGCAGCTTGAATTGGGGGGGACCAGAGACCCAGTACTTC. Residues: CASSLNWGGPETQYF.

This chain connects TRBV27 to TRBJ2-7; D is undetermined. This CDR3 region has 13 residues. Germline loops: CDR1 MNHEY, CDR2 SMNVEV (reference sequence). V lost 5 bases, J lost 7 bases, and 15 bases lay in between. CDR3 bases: TGTGCCAGCAGTCCCGATGCCTTACTGGAGCAGTACTTC. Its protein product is CASSPDALLEQYF.

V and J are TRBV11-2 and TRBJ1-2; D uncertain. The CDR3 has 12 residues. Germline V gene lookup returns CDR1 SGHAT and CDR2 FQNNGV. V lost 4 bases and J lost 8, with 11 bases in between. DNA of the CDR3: TGTGCCAGCAGCTCTTCCTGCACAGGCTACACCTTC. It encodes CASSSSCTGYTF.

The CDR3 DNA reads as TGTGCCAGCACTCCTGGGACAGCTTATAGCAATCAGCCCCAGCATTTT. It translates to CASTPGTAYSNQPQHF. The chain employs TRBV28 and TRBJ1-5; 7 bases are a match to TRBD1. Looked up from germline, CDR1 is MDHEN and CDR2 is SYDVKM. V lost 7 bases to trimming and J lost 0 bases; unmatched junction nucleotides: 9. The CDR3 consists of 16 residues. The entire variable domain, with the rest obtained from reference TRBV28 and TRBJ1-5, is as follows: DVKVTQSSRYLVKRTGEKVFLECVQDMDHENMFWYRQDPGLGLRLIYFSYDVKMKEKGDIPEGYSVSREKKERFSLILESASTNQTSMYLCASTPGTAYSNQPQHFGDGTRLSIL.

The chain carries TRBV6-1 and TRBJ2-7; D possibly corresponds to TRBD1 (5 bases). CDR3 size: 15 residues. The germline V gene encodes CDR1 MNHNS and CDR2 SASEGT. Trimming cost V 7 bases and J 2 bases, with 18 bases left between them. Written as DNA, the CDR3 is TGTGCCAGCACCTCGTCCATAGGGGATGCCTACGAGCAGTACTTC. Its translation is CASTSSIGDAYEQYF.

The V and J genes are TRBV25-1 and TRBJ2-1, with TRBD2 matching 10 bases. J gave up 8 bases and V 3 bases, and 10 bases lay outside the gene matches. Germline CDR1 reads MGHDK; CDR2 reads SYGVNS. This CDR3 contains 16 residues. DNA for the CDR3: TGTGCCAGCAGTGACTGGACTAGCGGCATTTCGGATGAGCAGTTCTTC. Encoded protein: CASSDWTSGISDEQFF.